Given below is one TCR beta chain in context. The antigen is not known. In germline, CDR1 is MNHEY, CDR2 SVGEGT. The CDR3 is made up of 15 amino acids. The J segment lost 3 bases and the V segment lost 5 bases, leaving 6 bases of the junction unmatched. These data originate in a study of T cell repertoires in cytomegalovirus infection. Background on the study: Through public TCR beta signatures, both CMV infection and matching HLA type were indicated.

TCRdb processed the reads anew with MiXCR; each CDR3 protein has one entry. The sample includes 750,000 to 900,000 distinct CDR3 sequences, approximately 32% of them seen just once. Broader study findings: In two of eight donors, the top clonotype was HLA-C-restricted CMV-specific. People with CMV and the relevant HLA were identified by cumulative public TCR beta family frequency.

The specimen was cultured CD8+ T cells from PBMCs, collected from culture after CMV antigen stimulation. The receptor comes from a human donor in good health (CMV status not recorded). Some clones in this sample may be carry-over from other donors' samples. The rearrangement links TRBV6-2 or TRBV6-3 to TRBJ2-2; TRBD1 agrees at 7 bases. CDR3 bases: TGTGCCAGCAGTACCGGGACAGATGACACCGGGGAGCTGTTTTTT. Its protein is CASSTGTDDTGELFF.